Shown below are 20 T cell receptor beta chains from a single sample sequenced in a study of metastatic and nonmetastatic thyroid tumors. TCRdb reprocessed the PCR reads using MiXCR. The table lists over 25,000 clones, about 15% of them singletons. All patients were untreated before thyroid surgery. Specimen: blood. The receptor set was obtained from a male donor with papillary thyroid cancer or a benign thyroid nodule (not recorded which). Some clones in this sample may be carry-over from other donors' samples.

In this sample, this clone turned up a few times. A much larger clone differs by one base, so this may be a read error. This rearrangement joins TRBV10-2 to TRBJ1-4, with D maybe TRBD1 (6 bases). The germline CDR1 and CDR2 sequences are WSHSY and SAAADI. V was clipped by 4 bases and J by 6 bases, with 9 bases between them. The CDR3 consists of 13 residues. CDR3 protein: CASSGQGYEKLFF. The CDR3 DNA is TGCGCCAGCAGTGGGCAGGGGTATGAAAAACTGTTTTTT.

This clone has ten or more counts. The chain recombines TRBV3-1 with TRBJ2-1, with 8 bases identical to TRBD1. Per the germline V gene, CDR1 is LGHDT and CDR2 is YNNKEL (reference sequence). The CDR3 runs to 14 residues. J gave up 2 bases and V 4 bases, and 1 base lay outside the gene matches. The CDR3 reads CASSPQGAYNEQFF. The CDR3 bases are TGTGCCAGCAGCCCACAGGGGGCCTACAATGAGCAGTTCTTC.

The chain joins TRBV11-2 to TRBJ2-1; D possibly corresponds to TRBD2 (7 bases). Germline values: CDR1 SGHAT, CDR2 FQNNGV. The CDR3 is 14 amino acids. Trimming removed 10 bases from V and 13 bases from J, with 26 bases in between. As DNA, the CDR3 is TGTGCCACCGGATTGGGGGGGCAAGGCAATAAACAGTTCTTC. Translating gives CATGLGGQGNKQFF.

This chain uses TRBV2 with TRBJ2-7; the match to TRBD2 covers 7 bases. Trimming removed 2 bases from V and 1 base from J; junction bases left unmatched: 20. Germline CDR1 and CDR2: SNHLY and FYNNEI. The CDR3 totals 20 residues. In DNA, the CDR3 is TGTGCCAGCAGTGAAAAGGCCCCGTGGGTAGCGGGTGAAGGATCCTACGAGCAGTACTTC. Its protein is CASSEKAPWVAGEGSYEQYF. Full variable domain (outside the CDR3, taken from reference TRBV2 and TRBJ2-7): EPEVTQTPSHQVTQMGQEVILRCVPISNHLYFYWYRQILGQKVEFLVSFYNNEISEKSEIFDDQFSVERPDGSNFTLKIRSTKLEDSAMYFCASSEKAPWVAGEGSYEQYFGPGTRLTVT.

This clone came up many times. CDR3 sequence: CASSPGTSGSVDEQFF. The DNA for the CDR3 is TGTGCCAGCAGCCCAGGGACTAGCGGGTCTGTTGATGAGCAGTTCTTC. This chain connects TRBV3-1 to TRBJ2-1; 12 bases fit TRBD2. Germline V CDR1 and CDR2: LGHDT, YNNKEL (reference sequence). V dropped 4 bases and J dropped 8; count of bases not matched to a gene: 9. This CDR3 is 16 amino acids long.

This clone was counted ten times or more. This rearrangement joins TRBV6-1 to TRBJ1-1; D is unresolved. Looked up from germline, CDR1 is MNHNS and CDR2 is SASEGT. This CDR3 has 16 residues. V dropped 4 bases and J dropped 0 bases, with 15 bases sitting between them. CDR3 residues: CASSGGQTLMNTEAFF. CDR3 bases: TGTGCCAGCAGTGGAGGGCAGACCCTTATGAACACTGAAGCTTTCTTT.

This clone appeared many times. CDR3 DNA sequence: TGTGCCAGCAGTTATAACCAGGGGACTGGCACAGATACGCAGTATTTT. Amino acids: CASSYNQGTGTDTQYF. The chain combines TRBV6-5 with TRBJ2-3, with D tentatively TRBD1 or TRBD2 (6 bases each). This CDR3 has 16 residues. Per germline, CDR1 MNHEY and CDR2 SVGAGI. Trimming pared 3 bases from V and 1 base from J, leaving 14 bases between.

This clone was seen at least ten times. The CDR3 DNA follows: TGTGCCACCAGCAGAGATATGAGCTCCTCGAAGGAAAAACTGTTTTTT. It translates to CATSRDMSSSKEKLFF. V usage is TRBV15 and J usage is TRBJ1-4, with no clear D. The CDR3 covers 16 residues. Germline lookup yields CDR1 LNHNV and CDR2 YYDKDF (reference sequence). V gave up 0 bases and J gave up 8 bases, with 16 bases separating them.

Many counts were recorded for this clone. The chain joins TRBV6-1 to TRBJ2-2, with 8 bases identical to TRBD1. Trimming removed 6 bases from V and 3 bases from J; junction bases left unmatched: 6. The CDR3 is 15 amino acids. Per the germline V gene, CDR1 is MNHNS and CDR2 is SASEGT. In DNA, the CDR3 is TGTGCCAGCAGCCCGGGACAGGAGCACACCGGGGAGCTGTTTTTT. It yields the protein CASSPGQEHTGELFF.

This clone was detected ten times or more. The genes are TRBV27 and TRBJ2-7, with D perhaps TRBD1 or TRBD2 (6 bases each). Germline values: CDR1 MNHEY, CDR2 SMNVEV (reference sequence). The ends were cut back, 7 bases at V and 1 base at J, with 23 bases in the middle. This CDR3 is 17 amino acids long. For the CDR3, the DNA is TGTGCCAGCACTGGAGGGGGTGGGGGCGTACGATCCTACGAGCAGTACTTC. It encodes CASTGGGGGVRSYEQYF.

This clone was recorded many times. The chain carries TRBV11-2 and TRBJ2-2; TRBD2 agrees at 9 bases. This CDR3 comprises 17 residues. The ends lost 1 base at V and 7 bases at J; junction bases unmatched: 10. The germline CDR1 and CDR2 sequences are SGHAT and FQNNGV. The CDR3 here is CASSLGLGLASSGELFF. DNA of the CDR3: TGTGCCAGCAGCTTAGGTTTGGGACTAGCTTCCAGCGGGGAGCTGTTTTTT.

In this sample, this clone turned up a few times. This CDR3 fails to terminate in the conserved phenylalanine or tryptophan, so it likely reflects a read error. The rearrangement links TRBV6-1 to TRBJ2-7, with D maybe TRBD1 (5 bases). Germline V gives CDR1 MNHNS, CDR2 SASEGT. CDR3 length equals 13 residues. The V and J ends lost 6 bases and 3 bases respectively, with 12 bases between them. In nucleotides, the CDR3 is TGTGCCAGCAGATTCCCACAGGTCTACGAGCAGTACTCC. Translation gives CASRFPQVYEQYS.

This clone occurred many times. The chain uses TRBV9 and TRBJ1-2; D is uncertain. CDR1 is SGDLS, CDR2 YYNGEE, per germline. The CDR3 length is 14 residues. The V end was cut by 0 bases, the J end by 3 bases, with 9 bases between. The CDR3 region is CASSVGLTDYGYTF. The CDR3 DNA reads as TGTGCCAGCAGCGTAGGATTGACTGACTATGGCTACACCTTC.

At least ten counts were recorded for this clone. V usage is TRBV29-1 and J usage is TRBJ1-2; 7 bases match TRBD1. V was clipped by 5 bases and J by 8 bases; unmatched bases: 14. From germline, CDR1 is SQVTM and CDR2 ANQGSEA. The CDR3 sequence is 14 residues long. The DNA for the CDR3 is TGCAGCGTTCAAGCGACACAGGGGTTCGGAGGCTACACCTTC. Translating it yields CSVQATQGFGGYTF.

The table lists this clone with many counts. The chain uses TRBV27 and TRBJ2-3; D not certain. Germline CDR1 and CDR2: MNHEY and SMNVEV (reference sequence). The CDR3 consists of 12 residues. The V end lost 5 bases, the J end lost 9 bases, and 12 bases lay between the germline ends. The CDR3 is CASSRVVDTQYF. CDR3 bases: TGTGCCAGCAGTCGGGTAGTAGACACGCAGTATTTT.

This clone was found a few times. The junction differs from germline at one of its ends, possibly a read error. The gene calls are TRBV19 and TRBJ2-3; 9 bases are a match to TRBD1. CDR1 is LNHDA, CDR2 SQIVND, per germline (reference sequence). This CDR3 contains 15 residues. Here the CDR3 DNA reads TGTGCCAGTAATACCGGGACAGGGATGGGAGATACGCAATATTTT. Its translation: CASNTGTGMGDTQYF. Looking up the rest from reference TRBV19 and TRBJ2-3 gives the full variable domain: DGGITQSPKYLFRKEGQNVTLSCEQNLNHDAMYWYRQDPGQGLRLIYYSQIVNDFQKGDIAEGYSVSREKKESFPLTVTSAQKNPTAFYLCASNTGTGMGDTQYFGPGTRLTVL.

This chain uses TRBV12-5 with TRBJ1-5; D is ambiguous. The V gene's germline CDR1 is LGHNT and CDR2 FRNRAP. The CDR3 spans 15 residues. Trimming left V 5 bases short and J 3 bases short, with 14 bases between. CDR3 loop: CASGPRCGFNQPQHF. The DNA for the CDR3 is TGTGCTAGTGGTCCCCGCTGCGGATTCAATCAGCCCCAGCATTTT.

This clone was detected many times. This chain uses TRBV10-3 with TRBJ2-5; D is possibly TRBD1 or TRBD2 (5 bases each). This CDR3 comprises 16 residues. The V and J ends lost 10 bases and 2 bases respectively, with 23 bases between them. Per germline, CDR1 ENHRY and CDR2 SYGVKD. The CDR3 bases are TGTGCCACATCCCCCGGGACCCAACCAAAACAAGAGACCCAGTACTTC. Its protein is CATSPGTQPKQETQYF.

The chain recombines TRBV7-3 with TRBJ2-2; a weak D match, TRBD1 (6 bases). This CDR3 has 14 residues. Germline V gives CDR1 SGHTA, CDR2 FQGTGA. V was clipped by 7 bases and J by 9 bases, with 18 bases between them. This CDR3 reads CASIPGTGSRELFF. DNA of the CDR3: TGTGCCAGCATCCCCGGCACAGGGTCCAGGGAGCTGTTTTTT.

This clone was seen ten or more times. The gene calls are TRBV20-1 and TRBJ2-3, with 8 bases lining up with TRBD2. Germline assignment: CDR1 DFQATT and CDR2 SNEGSKA (reference sequence). The CDR3 spans 13 residues. After removal of 3 bases from V and 11 bases from J, the junction contained 10 bases not matched to a gene. The CDR3 loop reads CSASVPGGRGQYF. The CDR3 DNA follows: TGCAGTGCTAGTGTTCCGGGGGGGCGTGGGCAGTATTTT.